This TCR beta chain came from a study of cytomegalovirus exposure and HLA in healthy donors. The CDR3 extends over 14 amino acids. Germline V lookup: CDR1 SGHDN, CDR2 FVKESK. The V end was cut by 10 bases, the J end by 4 bases, with 18 bases between. Study-level points and caveats: The tendency of first-cohort TCR clusters to co-occur in the roughly 120 validation repertoires was the finding of a later analysis. The study recorded fewer than 200 TCR beta chains that were cytomegalovirus-associated. It was reportedly the case that the classifier diagnosed cytomegalovirus status with high specificity and sensitivity.

TCRdb's copy holds only in-frame clones and misses some; the assay was immunoSEQ multiplex PCR. The profile covers 110,000 to 150,000 clones, with just over 90% appearing a single time and roughly 0.7% taken by the ten largest. As regards this clone: Its antigen is undetermined.

This TCR was sampled from a man aged 18 to 29 in good health and CMV-seronegative. The rearrangement links TRBV14 to TRBJ2-3, with D hard to call. Sequencing was performed on PBMCs. The CDR3 sequence is CATEALFGPDTQYF. CDR3 DNA sequence: TGTGCCACCGAGGCTCTTTTCGGCCCAGATACGCAGTATTTT.